This T cell receptor beta chain was documented in a study of T cell responses to AZD1222 COVID-19 vaccine. Notes on the study in general: Across spike, vaccine-associated CD4 TCRs were found, dominant at 160-218 and 743-854. Repertoire samples came only from after the peak T cell response. Clonal diversity was possibly underestimated, and white British individuals and females predominated among donors. Targeting of unmutated variant regions was reportedly seen in nearly half of spike-specific TCRs.

The count of this clone is one. Antigen specificity is unknown. The CDR3 loop spans 15 amino acids. CDR1 is MDHEN and CDR2 is SYDVKM in the germline V gene. Trimming removed 8 bases at V and 0 bases at J, with 15 bases between. Sequenced by immunoSEQ multiplex PCR; TCRdb stores in-frame clones only, minus some. The sample has about 130,000 clones; 92% are singletons. The specimen comprised peripheral blood, sampled on day 0 of AZD1222 vaccination. The V call is TRBV28, the J call TRBJ2-3; no firm D call. The sequence came from an adult in good health. CDR3 region: CASGKPTRSTDTQYF. The CDR3 nucleotides are TGTGCCAGCGGCAAGCCGACAAGAAGCACAGATACGCAGTATTTT. The whole variable domain, filled in from reference TRBV28 and TRBJ2-3, reads DVKVTQSSRYLVKRTGEKVFLECVQDMDHENMFWYRQDPGLGLRLIYFSYDVKMKEKGDIPEGYSVSREKKERFSLILESASTNQTSMYLCASGKPTRSTDTQYFGPGTRLTVL.